One and the same sample provided the 9 T cell receptor beta chains below, sequenced in a study of molecular identifiers for immune sequencing clone quantification. Using its own MiXCR run on the PCR reads, TCRdb lists one record per CDR3 protein. The sample yields some 93,000 distinct CDR3 sequences, under 25% seen once. The sequenced material came from naive CD8+ T cells from blood, with Jurkat cell RNA spiked in. Subset denoted: FACS-sorted CD8+CD4-CCR7+CD45RA+ naive T cells. These receptors all come from a human donor in good health. Some libraries in this study had Jurkat cell RNA spiked in.

This chain links TRBV30 with TRBJ2-1; weak D call: TRBD2 (6 bases). V lost 0 bases, J lost 7 bases, and 13 bases lay in between. This CDR3 is built from 14 residues. Germline-derived CDR1 and CDR2 are GTSNPN and SVGIG (reference sequence). The CDR3 sequence: CAWSVGSGLNEQFF. Here the CDR3 DNA reads TGTGCCTGGAGTGTCGGGAGCGGCTTGAATGAGCAGTTCTTC. The full variable domain, with the rest looked up from reference TRBV30 and TRBJ2-1, is SQTIHQWPATLVQPVGSPLSLECTVEGTSNPNLYWYRQAAGRGLQLLFYSVGIGQISSEVPQNLSASRPQDRQFILSSKKLLLSDSGFYLCAWSVGSGLNEQFFGPGTRLTVL.

In this sample, this clonotype turned up many times. The V gene is TRBV6-5, the J gene TRBJ2-7, with D hard to call. CDR1 and CDR2 from the germline V gene are MNHEY and SVGAGI. CDR3 length: 12 residues. V was shortened by 4 bases and J by 7 bases, with 11 bases between the two germline ends. DNA for the CDR3: TGTGCCAGCAGTTCGGTGGTCTGGGAGCAGTACTTC. It is translated as CASSSVVWEQYF.

At least ten counts were recorded for this clonotype. CDR3 nucleotide sequence: TGTGCCAGCAGTGATCCTGGGACGAACGCCTGGAATGAGCAGTTCTTC. Residues: CASSDPGTNAWNEQFF. The V and J genes are TRBV2 and TRBJ2-1, with D possibly being TRBD1 or TRBD2 (5 bases each). The length of the CDR3 is 16 residues. Germline loops: CDR1 SNHLY, CDR2 FYNNEI. V lost 3 bases and J 7 bases, leaving 19 bases between the germline ends.

On this clonotype: This may arise from a read error, as a much more abundant clone is one base away. The rearrangement uses TRBV6-5 and TRBJ2-7; the match to TRBD1 covers 7 bases. The CDR3 is made up of 14 amino acids. The germline V gene encodes CDR1 MNHEY and CDR2 SVGAGI. This CDR3 reads CAGSHNRGRIEQYF. CDR3 DNA sequence: TGTGCCGGCAGTCATAACAGGGGCCGGATCGAGCAGTACTTC.

This clonotype was detected a few times. J is TRBJ2-7 and V is TRBV19, with 8 bases aligning to TRBD1. The junction had 10 bases not matched to a gene; V was cut back by 5 bases and J by 7 bases. This CDR3 has 14 amino acids. Per the germline V gene, CDR1 is LNHDA and CDR2 is SQIVND (reference sequence). DNA for the CDR3: TGTGCCAGTAGTCTGACGCAGGGGGCCCGGGAGCAGTACTTC. Amino acid sequence: CASSLTQGAREQYF. Full variable domain (remainder filled in from reference TRBV19 and TRBJ2-7): DGGITQSPKYLFRKEGQNVTLSCEQNLNHDAMYWYRQDPGQGLRLIYYSQIVNDFQKGDIAEGYSVSREKKESFPLTVTSAQKNPTAFYLCASSLTQGAREQYFGPGTRLTVT.

The table lists this clonotype with a count of one. A read error is possible here, since a much larger clone lies one base away. The chain recombines TRBV4-1 with TRBJ2-7; D gene unclear. Trimming took off 2 bases at V and 2 bases at J, with 19 bases between the two ends. Germline V gene lookup returns CDR1 MGHRA and CDR2 YSYEKL. The CDR3 runs 17 residues. As DNA, the CDR3 is TGCGCCAGCAGCCAAAATCTGCCCGGAACGCCTACCTACGAGCAGTACTTC. This codes for CASSQNLPGTPTYEQYF.

The rearrangement links TRBV23-1 to TRBJ2-3; a possible D gene is TRBD1 (6 bases). TRBV23-1 is labeled an ORF, and its function is uncertain. V was cut by 1 base and J by 1 base, with 15 bases left in between. The CDR3 totals 17 residues. The CDR3 protein is CASSQFRMAGGTDTQYF. CDR3 DNA: TGCGCCAGCAGTCAATTCCGGATGGCAGGGGGCACAGATACGCAGTATTTT.

This clonotype was recorded many times. This sequence joins TRBV14 and TRBJ2-3; weak D call: TRBD1 (6 bases). Trimming stripped 6 bases from V and 5 bases from J, with 15 bases between. The CDR3 consists of 14 residues. Looked up from germline, CDR1 is SGHDN and CDR2 is FVKESK. The CDR3 spells CASSIGGQGDTQYF. CDR3 nucleotides: TGTGCCAGCAGTATAGGGGGACAAGGAGATACGCAGTATTTT.

On this clonotype: A read error may be the cause here, since a much bigger clone is one base away. The chain recombines TRBV7-9 with TRBJ2-3; D is perhaps TRBD2 (5 bases). CDR1 and CDR2 (germline): SEHNR, FQNEAQ (reference sequence). CDR3 length: 14 residues. The CDR3 is CASSSRGGSDTPYF. CDR3 sequence (DNA): TGTGCCAGCAGCTCACGGGGTGGGTCAGATACGCCGTATTTT.